This T cell receptor (beta chain) was sequenced in a study of control samples from healthy donors and cancer patients. TCRdb's copy holds only in-frame clones and misses some; the assay was immunoSEQ multiplex PCR. The table shows approximately 30,000 clones, with approximately 87% occurring only once. Per the germline V gene, CDR1 is SNHLY and CDR2 is FYNNEI. The CDR3 sequence is 19 residues long. V shed 8 bases and J 6 bases; nucleotides not matched to a gene: 20. The receptor comes from a woman aged 40 to 49 with lung cancer. The specimen sequenced was PBMCs. V usage is TRBV2 and J usage is TRBJ2-1; 12 nucleotides match TRBD2. CDR3 nucleotides: TGTGCCAGCTTTTTTCCGGGACAGCCTAGCGGGGGGGCGGGCAATGAGCAGTTCTTC. It codes for CASFFPGQPSGGAGNEQFF.